These 9 T cell receptor beta chains originate from one sample sequenced in a study of T-cell reconstitution after alpha-beta-depleted transplantation in children. Using unique molecular identifiers, the investigators prepared the TCRbeta library. MiXCR, run by TCRdb on the PCR reads, gives a single entry per CDR3 protein. Of about 460,000 distinct CDR3 sequences in the sample, 10% are singletons; the top ten hold approximately 2%. The specimen comprised PBMCs, sampled before TCRalphabeta/CD19-depleted stem cell transplant. All receptors derive from a child under 10 years old with inherited bone marrow failure, due to receive a stem cell transplant.

This clonotype has a handful of counts. The rearrangement uses TRBV11-2 and TRBJ2-7; D possibly corresponds to TRBD1 (5 bases). CDR1 and CDR2 from the germline V gene are SGHAT and FQNNGV. The V end lost 3 bases, the J end lost 0 bases, and 12 bases lay between the germline ends. The CDR3 length is 15 residues. The CDR3 sequence: CASSFRYRSSYEQYF. The CDR3 nucleotides read TGTGCCAGCAGCTTTCGGTACAGGTCCTCCTACGAGCAGTACTTC.

This clonotype was detected only once. A read error may be the cause here, since a much bigger clone is one base away. This chain connects TRBV5-6 to TRBJ1-2; D gene uncertain. From germline, CDR1 is SGHDT and CDR2 YYEEEE. The CDR3 has 10 amino acids. Trimming removed 6 bases at V and 8 bases at J, with 8 bases between. This CDR3 is CASIGGGYTF. The CDR3 nucleotides are TGTGCCAGCATCGGCGGGGGCTACACCTTC.

This clonotype was counted ten times or more. V gene TRBV4-3 combines with J gene TRBJ2-5; weak D call: TRBD2 (6 bases). The V and J ends lost 0 bases and 7 bases respectively, with 15 bases between them. The CDR3 length is 15 residues. Germline CDR1 is LGHNA and CDR2 is YSLEER. The CDR3 spells CASSQDTVGAGTQYF. CDR3 DNA sequence: TGCGCCAGCAGCCAAGACACTGTAGGAGCGGGGACCCAGTACTTC.

This clonotype was recorded many times. This chain connects TRBV4-3 to TRBJ2-2; 12 bases map to TRBD2. Trimming at V came to 1 base and at J to 6 bases, leaving 15 bases not matched to a gene. This CDR3 comprises 20 residues. The germline V gene has CDR1 LGHNA and CDR2 YSLEER. CDR3 in amino acids: CASSQGRLAGGPNQAGELFF. DNA of the CDR3: TGCGCCAGCAGCCAAGGTCGCCTAGCGGGAGGGCCTAACCAAGCCGGGGAGCTGTTTTTT.

This clonotype has ten or more counts. The DNA of the CDR3 is TGTGCCAGCAGCTCGGGAGCGCCTTCCTACAATGAGCAGTTCTTC. Its translation: CASSSGAPSYNEQFF. The V gene is TRBV11-2, the J gene TRBJ2-1; D possibly corresponds to TRBD2 (6 bases). V was clipped by 4 bases and J by 1 base, with 11 bases between them. There are 15 residues in the CDR3. Per the germline V gene, CDR1 is SGHAT and CDR2 is FQNNGV.

This clonotype was detected ten times or more. The gene calls are TRBV5-1 and TRBJ2-2, with D possibly TRBD1 on 5 matching bases. The CDR3 runs to 15 residues. Germline V lookup: CDR1 SGHRS, CDR2 YFSETQ. V shed 2 bases and J shed 4 bases, with 12 bases lying between them. The CDR3 DNA follows: TGCGCCAGCAGCTTTGAAGGACAATCCACCGGGGAGCTGTTTTTT. Its protein product is CASSFEGQSTGELFF.

This clonotype was detected a few times. A junction boundary mismatches the germline segment, possibly from a read error. The chain joins TRBV19 to TRBJ2-6; D gene ambiguous. Looked up from germline, CDR1 is LNHDA and CDR2 is SQIVND (reference sequence). The CDR3 sequence is 17 residues long. CDR3 residues: CASSIGVWSSGDNVLTF. CDR3 DNA sequence: TGTGCCAGTAGTATAGGGGTCTGGAGCTCTGGGGACAACGTCCTGACTTTC.

This clonotype has at least ten counts. The genes are TRBV29-1 and TRBJ2-2; 12 bases map to TRBD2. V lost 4 bases, J lost 6 bases, and 6 bases stayed unmatched. This CDR3 contains 15 residues. Germline V gene data show CDR1 as SQVTM and CDR2 as ANQGSEA. The CDR3 loop reads CSVGETSGSAGELFF. For the CDR3, the DNA is TGCAGCGTTGGGGAGACTAGCGGGAGTGCCGGGGAGCTGTTTTTT.

This clonotype was detected many times. CDR3 amino acids: CASSAQGTGNTIYF. The CDR3 DNA is TGTGCCAGCAGCGCGCAGGGTACTGGAAACACCATATATTTT. The rearrangement uses TRBV9 and TRBJ1-3; the D gene is possibly TRBD1 (5 bases). From germline, CDR1 is SGDLS and CDR2 YYNGEE. Trimming took off 3 bases at V and 2 bases at J, with 9 bases between the two ends. CDR3 length: 14 residues.